The T cell receptor beta chain described here comes from a study of regulatory T cells in long-lasting Graves disease. Study details: For a period under 3 months, newly diagnosed Graves' patients had taken antithyroid drugs. Study-level points and caveats: When disease was persistent, TRBV28, TRBJ1-2 and TRBJ2-5 were the favored segments.

Assembly of TCR beta libraries relied on iRepertoire HTBI primers together with Arm-PCR of CDR3 regions. One entry per CDR3 protein results from TCRdb running MiXCR on the multiplex PCR reads. This table has 450,000 to 500,000 distinct CDR3 sequences, about 16% appearing once. This clonotype has ten or more counts. Its matching antigen is unknown. As for time point: newly diagnosed GD, antithyroid drugs for less than 3 months. There was RNA extracted from PBMCs, and the TCR library was made from it. Criteria from the American Thyroid Association guidelines were applied to diagnose Graves' disease. V was shortened by 6 bases and J by 4 bases, with 9 bases between the two germline ends. The length of the CDR3 is 12 residues. Germline loops: CDR1 MDHEN, CDR2 SYDVKM. The same data also went into a second study, on T cells in Graves' hyperthyroidism and ophthalmopathy.

This clonotype was sampled from a man aged 35 to 55 with Graves disease. Material: peripheral blood mononuclear cells (PBMCs), obtained at new diagnosis, from a patient treated with antithyroid drugs. J is TRBJ1-2 and V is TRBV28; tentative D call: TRBD1 (5 bases). The DNA for the CDR3 is TGTGCCAGCAGCTCCGGGACCTATGGCTACACCTTC. Translated, it gives CASSSGTYGYTF.